This section outlines one T cell receptor (beta chain) sequence together with its context. The antigen is not known. These data belong to a study of glioma-infiltrating T cells. General study findings and limits: Non-neoplastic patients had below-expected tissue-blood divergence, while all gliomas exceeded expectation.

The CDR3 length is 15 residues. CDR1 is KGHSH and CDR2 is LQKENI in the germline V gene. Unmatched junction bases numbered 3, after V lost 3 bases and J lost 2 bases. Using RNA template, CDR3s of TCR alpha and beta were amplified with iRepertoire arm-PCR. Input was about 100-450 ng of tissue mRNA or PBMC total RNA. TCRdb reprocessed the multiplex PCR reads with MiXCR, giving one entry per CDR3 protein. The data show around 190,000 distinct CDR3 sequences, 32% seen once. The TCR was taken from a human donor with low-grade glioma or glioblastoma, undergoing nonglioma brain surgery, or in good health (not recorded which). The sample was glioma tissue, nonneoplastic brain tissue, or PBMCs (not recorded which). The V and J genes are TRBV18 and TRBJ2-7; 11 positions match TRBD2. This CDR3 reads CASSPGTSGAYEQYF. In DNA, the CDR3 is TGTGCCAGCTCACCCGGGACTAGCGGAGCCTACGAGCAGTACTTC.